These T cell receptor beta chains were read from a single sample in a study of control samples from healthy donors and cancer patients. TCRdb's copy holds only in-frame clones and misses some; the assay was immunoSEQ multiplex PCR. The table shows 25,000 to 30,000 clones, with almost 85% occurring only once. Sample: PBMCs. Every receptor here comes from an older woman with head and neck cancer. Both conserved end residues are part of each CDR3. Fields, in order: V gene, J gene, clone size, CDR3 protein. Where a row states a size, it is once, few, many or the class of an expanded clone; other rows omit it.

TRBV5-1	TRBJ2-1	NA	CASSLAGSSYNEQFF
TRBV5-6	TRBJ1-3	NA	CASSSWENTIYF
TRBV4-1	TRBJ1-1	NA	CASSQPFPRTGGRTEAFF
TRBV7-8	TRBJ2-7	NA	CASLTDRAGEQYF
TRBV12-5	TRBJ1-2	few	CASGSPPGQGAFVGYTF
TRBV6-4	TRBJ2-3	few	CASSASGGATDTQYF
TRBV2	TRBJ2-3	NA	CASTGQRTDTQYF
TRBV5-6	TRBJ2-3	NA	CASSSDPQNTDTQYF
TRBV15	TRBJ2-7	NA	CATSRGAGGSREQYF
TRBV6-6	TRBJ2-1	NA	CASSMGLAVNEQFF
TRBV11-2	TRBJ2-7	NA	CASSREGVEQYF
TRBV18	TRBJ1-5	NA	CASSPGGTQPQHF
TRBV11-2	TRBJ2-7	NA	CASSLQGGSYEQYF
TRBV5-4	TRBJ2-7	NA	CASSLAGAGGAYEQYF
TRBV7-9	TRBJ2-1	once	CASSLDGGDYNEQFF
TRBV6-5	TRBJ1-2	NA	CASRVAGLSSSYTF
TRBV21-1	TRBJ1-6	once	CASSKGPAGWFGSPLHF
TRBV7-2	TRBJ2-1	NA	CASSLGVGEQFF
TRBV24-1	TRBJ2-1	NA	CATSDGGLAGEQFF
TRBV18	TRBJ2-7	NA	CASSPQGTTYEQYF
TRBV12-3/TRBV12-4	TRBJ2-2	NA	CASSEGTGELFF
TRBV4-1	TRBJ2-7	NA	CASSQAGRASGAYEQYF
TRBV28	TRBJ2-7	once	CASSLGPEYEQYF
TRBV7-2	TRBJ1-4	NA	CASSRDSTGASEKLFF
TRBV29-1	TRBJ2-7	once	CSVGGGASSYEQYF
TRBV10-3	TRBJ1-2	few	CAISGRGGEEKGYTF
TRBV12-3/TRBV12-4	TRBJ2-2	NA	CANSDPGGELFF
TRBV5-6	TRBJ2-1	NA	CASSLEGQGYRMNEQFF
TRBV2	TRBJ1-1	NA	CASRGRTVVTEAFF
TRBV5-6	TRBJ1-2	NA	CASSLAGPGYGYTF
TRBV11-3	TRBJ2-1	NA	CASTSRGDIGTLLYNEQFF
TRBV6-2/TRBV6-3	TRBJ2-1	NA	CASSLRTSGSDEQFF
TRBV11-2	TRBJ2-7	NA	CASRHPGQRYEQYF
TRBV7-2	TRBJ2-3	NA	CASSLQASTDTQYF
TRBV7-9	TRBJ1-5	NA	CASSIGTNSNQPQHF
TRBV5-1	TRBJ1-6	medium-sized	CASSSSSGSSYNSPLHF
TRBV5-1	TRBJ2-1	NA	CASKLQFFSYNEQFF
TRBV5-4	TRBJ2-5	few	CASSLDWDSQETQYF
TRBV2	TRBJ1-4	few	CASSDHSWTGREKLFF
TRBV4-3	TRBJ1-6	NA	CASQTGRSSYNSPLHF
TRBV6-1	TRBJ2-7	NA	CASSEYSGSSYEQYF
TRBV18	TRBJ1-1	NA	CASSPGRGQVDTEAFF
TRBV6-2/TRBV6-3	TRBJ2-7	NA	CASSSMTSDYEQYF
TRBV7-9	TRBJ1-3	NA	CASSLRRVGNTIYF
TRBV4-2	TRBJ1-3	NA	CASSQDTGGGNTIYF
TRBV9	TRBJ1-2	NA	CASSVAPTGRTGYYGYTF
TRBV12-5	TRBJ2-7	NA	CASVLTYEQYF
TRBV5-1	TRBJ1-6	medium-sized	CASSLDRWTYNSPLHF
TRBV18	TRBJ2-3	NA	CASSPVGGSTDTQYF
TRBV4-3	TRBJ2-3	once	CASSQGQGAFTDTQYF